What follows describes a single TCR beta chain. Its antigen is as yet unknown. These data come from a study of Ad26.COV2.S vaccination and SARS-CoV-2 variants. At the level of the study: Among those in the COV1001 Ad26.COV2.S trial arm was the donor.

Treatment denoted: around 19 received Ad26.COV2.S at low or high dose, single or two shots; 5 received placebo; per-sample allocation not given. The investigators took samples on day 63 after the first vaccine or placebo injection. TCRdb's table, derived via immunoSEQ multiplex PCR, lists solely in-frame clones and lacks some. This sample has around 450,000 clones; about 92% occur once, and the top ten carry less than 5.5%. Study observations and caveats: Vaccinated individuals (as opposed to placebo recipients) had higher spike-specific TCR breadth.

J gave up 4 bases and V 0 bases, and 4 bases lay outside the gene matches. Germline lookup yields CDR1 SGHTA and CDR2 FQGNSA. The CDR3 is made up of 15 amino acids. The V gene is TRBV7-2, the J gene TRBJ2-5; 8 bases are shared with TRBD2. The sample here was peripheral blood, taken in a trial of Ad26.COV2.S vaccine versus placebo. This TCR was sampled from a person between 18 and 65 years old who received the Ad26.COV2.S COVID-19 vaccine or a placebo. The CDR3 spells CASSLAPAGAETQYF. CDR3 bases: TGTGCCAGCAGCTTAGCCCCAGCGGGAGCAGAGACCCAGTACTTC.